These T cell receptor beta chains were read from a single sample in a study of Graves' ophthalmopathy and Graves' hyperthyroidism. MiXCR, applied by TCRdb to the multiplex PCR reads, yields one record per CDR3 protein. The sample has approximately 700,000 distinct CDR3 sequences, over 40% seen once. The sequenced sample consisted of peripheral blood. These receptors were collected from an adult man with Graves' ophthalmopathy. The CDR3 runs from the conserved cysteine through the conserved F or W. The D gene is left open where the match is weak. Expanded clones are given a class, and other clones once, few, many or no size at all.

abundance: .; v_gene: TRBV2; d_gene: .; j_gene: TRBJ1-5; CDR3aa: CASGGPQHF; CDR3nt: TGTGCCAGCGGGGGGCCCCAGCATTTT
abundance: many; v_gene: TRBV20-1; d_gene: .; j_gene: TRBJ2-7; CDR3aa: CSARDGGAGYEQYF; CDR3nt: TGCAGTGCTAGGGACGGGGGCGCTGGATACGAGCAGTACTTC
abundance: .; v_gene: TRBV29-1; d_gene: TRBD1; j_gene: TRBJ1-2; CDR3aa: CSARHRGGGYTF; CDR3nt: TGCAGCGCGAGACACAGGGGAGGAGGCTACACCTTC
abundance: few; v_gene: TRBV25-1; d_gene: TRBD1; j_gene: TRBJ1-1; CDR3aa: CAWRHRDRESEAFF; CDR3nt: TGTGCCTGGAGGCACCGGGACAGGGAATCTGAAGCTTTCTTT
abundance: many; v_gene: TRBV7-9; d_gene: .; j_gene: TRBJ1-1; CDR3aa: CASNSQGTEAFF; CDR3nt: TGTGCCAGCAATTCACAGGGAACTGAAGCTTTCTTT
abundance: .; v_gene: TRBV5-1; d_gene: TRBD2; j_gene: TRBJ2-5; CDR3aa: CASSLPGQGLAGGETQYF; CDR3nt: TGCGCCAGCAGCTTACCGGGACAGGGACTAGCGGGAGGTGAGACCCAGTACTTC
abundance: many; v_gene: TRBV29-1; d_gene: .; j_gene: TRBJ1-5; CDR3aa: CSVSSGQTNQPQHF; CDR3nt: TGCAGCGTTAGTTCGGGTCAGACAAATCAGCCCCAGCATTTT
abundance: .; v_gene: TRBV15; d_gene: .; j_gene: TRBJ2-7; CDR3aa: CATSSQGQYYEQYF; CDR3nt: TGTGCCACCAGCAGCCAAGGACAGTACTACGAGCAGTACTTC
abundance: many; v_gene: TRBV9; d_gene: TRBD2; j_gene: TRBJ2-5; CDR3aa: CASSVAGRAGEGETQYF; CDR3nt: TGTGCCAGCAGCGTAGCAGGTCGAGCGGGAGAGGGAGAGACCCAGTACTTC
abundance: .; v_gene: TRBV6-2/TRBV6-3; d_gene: TRBD1; j_gene: TRBJ2-7; CDR3aa: CASSGTGAFYEQYF; CDR3nt: TGTGCCAGCAGCGGGACAGGGGCTTTTTACGAGCAGTACTTC
abundance: many; v_gene: TRBV2; d_gene: .; j_gene: TRBJ1-4; CDR3aa: CASSTTGSTNEKLFF; CDR3nt: TGTGCCAGCAGCACCACAGGGAGCACTAATGAAAAACTGTTTTTT
abundance: many; v_gene: TRBV2; d_gene: .; j_gene: TRBJ1-1; CDR3aa: CASNREAEAFF; CDR3nt: TGTGCCAGCAATAGGGAGGCGGAAGCTTTCTTT
abundance: many; v_gene: TRBV15; d_gene: TRBD1; j_gene: TRBJ2-7; CDR3aa: CATSTGQGASYEQYF; CDR3nt: TGTGCCACCAGCACGGGACAGGGGGCCAGCTACGAGCAGTACTTC
abundance: .; v_gene: TRBV7-2; d_gene: .; j_gene: TRBJ1-2; CDR3aa: CASSYTGEYGYTF; CDR3nt: TGTGCCAGCAGTTACACAGGAGAATATGGCTACACCTTC
abundance: many; v_gene: TRBV7-3; d_gene: .; j_gene: TRBJ1-2; CDR3aa: CASSLFEGSGYTF; CDR3nt: TGTGCCAGCAGCTTATTTGAAGGTAGTGGCTACACCTTC
abundance: .; v_gene: TRBV29-1; d_gene: .; j_gene: TRBJ2-5; CDR3aa: CSGGKETQYF; CDR3nt: TGCAGCGGGGGGAAAGAGACCCAGTACTTC
abundance: .; v_gene: TRBV10-3; d_gene: .; j_gene: TRBJ1-2; CDR3aa: CASSYSRDFGYTF; CDR3nt: TGTGCCAGCAGTTACTCGAGGGACTTTGGCTACACCTTC
abundance: many; v_gene: TRBV12-3/TRBV12-4; d_gene: TRBD1; j_gene: TRBJ1-2; CDR3aa: CASSLPDRVSYGYTF; CDR3nt: TGTGCCAGCAGTTTACCCGACAGGGTTAGCTATGGCTACACCTTC
abundance: many; v_gene: TRBV12-3/TRBV12-4; d_gene: TRBD2; j_gene: TRBJ2-5; CDR3aa: CASSPPSRGRETQYF; CDR3nt: TGTGCCAGCAGTCCCCCGTCGCGGGGGAGGGAGACCCAGTACTTC
abundance: .; v_gene: TRBV2; d_gene: .; j_gene: TRBJ2-3; CDR3aa: CASSHGPNGADTQYF; CDR3nt: TGTGCCAGCAGTCACGGACCCAACGGGGCAGATACGCAGTATTTT
abundance: .; v_gene: TRBV20-1; d_gene: TRBD1; j_gene: TRBJ1-4; CDR3aa: CSAIPGQGYEKLFF; CDR3nt: TGCAGTGCTATCCCGGGACAGGGTTATGAAAAACTGTTTTTT
abundance: .; v_gene: TRBV7-9; d_gene: TRBD1; j_gene: TRBJ1-3; CDR3aa: CASYKGQGVSGNTIYF; CDR3nt: TGTGCCAGCTATAAGGGACAGGGGGTCTCTGGAAACACCATATATTTT
abundance: .; v_gene: TRBV11-2; d_gene: TRBD1; j_gene: TRBJ2-5; CDR3aa: CASNFQGASGTQYF; CDR3nt: TGTGCCAGCAACTTTCAGGGGGCCTCCGGGACCCAGTACTTC
abundance: .; v_gene: TRBV10-3; d_gene: TRBD1; j_gene: TRBJ1-6; CDR3aa: CAIRGTGQNSPLHF; CDR3nt: TGTGCCATCAGAGGGACAGGGCAAAATTCACCCCTCCACTTT
abundance: .; v_gene: TRBV7-2; d_gene: .; j_gene: TRBJ2-6; CDR3aa: CASSLDFSGANVLTF; CDR3nt: TGTGCCAGCAGCCTCGATTTCTCTGGGGCCAACGTCCTGACTTTC
abundance: many; v_gene: TRBV19; d_gene: TRBD1; j_gene: TRBJ1-1; CDR3aa: CASTLEQGSVEAFF; CDR3nt: TGTGCCAGTACCCTCGAACAGGGGAGCGTTGAAGCTTTCTTT
abundance: few; v_gene: TRBV4-2; d_gene: .; j_gene: TRBJ1-2; CDR3aa: CASSQRDRYNYGYTF; CDR3nt: TGTGCCAGCAGCCAACGGGACCGATATAACTATGGCTACACCTTC
abundance: .; v_gene: TRBV20-1; d_gene: .; j_gene: TRBJ1-1; CDR3aa: CSAHARVGMNTEAFF; CDR3nt: TGCAGTGCCCATGCGCGTGTGGGTATGAACACTGAAGCTTTCTTT
abundance: .; v_gene: TRBV10-3; d_gene: TRBD2; j_gene: TRBJ2-5; CDR3aa: CAIGPSGQETQYF; CDR3nt: TGTGCCATCGGGCCTAGCGGGCAAGAGACCCAGTACTTC
abundance: .; v_gene: TRBV7-2; d_gene: .; j_gene: TRBJ1-6; CDR3aa: CVRQSSYNSPLHF; CDR3nt: TGTGTCCGGCAGAGCTCCTATAATTCACCCCTCCACTTT
abundance: .; v_gene: TRBV9; d_gene: .; j_gene: TRBJ2-7; CDR3aa: CASSVDGVVGLHEQYF; CDR3nt: TGTGCCAGCAGCGTAGACGGGGTGGTGGGCCTCCACGAGCAGTACTTC
abundance: few; v_gene: TRBV19; d_gene: TRBD1; j_gene: TRBJ1-6; CDR3aa: CASSIAGQDNSPLHF; CDR3nt: TGTGCCAGTAGTATAGCCGGACAGGATAATTCACCCCTCCACTTT
abundance: many; v_gene: TRBV7-9; d_gene: .; j_gene: TRBJ1-3; CDR3aa: CASSLGGRGNTIYF; CDR3nt: TGTGCCAGCAGCTTAGGGGGAAGAGGAAACACCATATATTTT
abundance: few; v_gene: TRBV7-9; d_gene: TRBD2; j_gene: TRBJ2-2; CDR3aa: CASSSVMGGPNTGELFF; CDR3nt: TGTGCCAGCAGCTCCGTGATGGGAGGGCCGAACACCGGGGAGCTGTTTTTT
abundance: .; v_gene: TRBV9; d_gene: .; j_gene: TRBJ2-7; CDR3aa: CASNVAGDSYEQYF; CDR3nt: TGTGCCAGCAACGTTGCAGGAGACTCCTACGAGCAGTACTTC
abundance: many; v_gene: TRBV12-3/TRBV12-4; d_gene: .; j_gene: TRBJ1-1; CDR3aa: CASIWTGRVTEAFF; CDR3nt: TGTGCCAGCATCTGGACGGGGAGGGTCACTGAAGCTTTCTTT
abundance: few; v_gene: TRBV20-1; d_gene: TRBD1; j_gene: TRBJ2-7; CDR3aa: CSARLGTGGLYEQYF; CDR3nt: TGCAGTGCTAGATTAGGGACAGGGGGTTTGTACGAGCAGTACTTC